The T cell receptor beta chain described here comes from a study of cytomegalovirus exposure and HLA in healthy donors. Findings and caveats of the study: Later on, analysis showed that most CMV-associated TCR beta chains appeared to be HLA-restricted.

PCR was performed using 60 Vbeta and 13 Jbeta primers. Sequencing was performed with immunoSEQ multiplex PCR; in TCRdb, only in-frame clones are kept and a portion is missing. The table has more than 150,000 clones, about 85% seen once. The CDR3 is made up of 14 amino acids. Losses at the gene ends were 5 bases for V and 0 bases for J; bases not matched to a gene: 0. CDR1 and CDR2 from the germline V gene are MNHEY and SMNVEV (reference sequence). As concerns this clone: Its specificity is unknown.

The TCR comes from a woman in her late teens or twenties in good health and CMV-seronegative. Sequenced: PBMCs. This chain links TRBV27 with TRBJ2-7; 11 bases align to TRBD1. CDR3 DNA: TGTGCCAGCAGTGGGACAGGGGGCTCCTACGAGCAGTACTTC. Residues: CASSGTGGSYEQYF.